A selection of T cell receptor beta chains follows, all from one sample in a study of post-analysis software for immune sequencing data. TCRdb re-called the PCR reads through MiXCR, storing one row per CDR3 protein. The sample contains 700,000 to 900,000 distinct CDR3 sequences, more than 45% of which appear only once. Sequences were obtained from blood. The receptors were sampled from a girl under 18 with multiple sclerosis. Both conserved end residues are part of each CDR3. The D gene is left open where the match is weak. For some rows the clone size is stated as once, few or many, or as a class when expanded; others skip it.

size: few; D: .; J: TRBJ1-2; V: TRBV12-3/TRBV12-4; CDR3: CASSTESYGYTF; DNA: TGTGCCAGCAGCACTGAAAGCTATGGCTACACCTTC
size: .; D: .; J: TRBJ1-5; V: TRBV5-4; CDR3: CASSLEPGAQPQHF; DNA: TGTGCCAGCAGCTTGGAGCCAGGGGCTCAGCCCCAGCATTTT
size: .; D: TRBD2; J: TRBJ2-1; V: TRBV24-1; CDR3: CATSDSGGSYFYNEQFF; DNA: TGTGCCACCAGTGATTCTGGCGGGAGCTATTTCTACAATGAGCAGTTCTTC
size: .; D: .; J: TRBJ2-5; V: TRBV27; CDR3: CASSLAGVNYQETQYF; DNA: TGTGCCAGCAGTTTAGCTGGGGTCAACTACCAAGAGACCCAGTACTTC
size: few; D: .; J: TRBJ1-2; V: TRBV6-5; CDR3: CASSRGVNTYGYTF; DNA: TGTGCCAGCAGTAGAGGAGTCAATACTTATGGCTACACCTTC
size: .; D: TRBD2; J: TRBJ2-7; V: TRBV20-1; CDR3: CSARDLEGLAGVLYF; DNA: TGCAGTGCTAGAGATCTCGAAGGACTAGCGGGAGTGCTGTACTTC
size: .; D: .; J: TRBJ2-7; V: TRBV7-9; CDR3: CASSLELAEQYF; DNA: TGTGCCAGCAGCTTAGAACTAGCCGAGCAGTACTTC
size: .; D: .; J: TRBJ2-1; V: TRBV27; CDR3: CASRGTSSAFF; DNA: TGTGCCAGCAGAGGGACCTCCTCGGCGTTCTTC
size: .; D: .; J: TRBJ2-4; V: TRBV12-3/TRBV12-4; CDR3: CASRHPRETIQYF; DNA: TGTGCCAGCAGGCACCCCAGGGAGACCATTCAGTACTTC
size: few; D: .; J: TRBJ2-7; V: TRBV7-2; CDR3: CASSLDSSAYYEQYF; DNA: TGTGCCAGCAGCTTAGATTCTTCCGCGTACTACGAGCAGTACTTC
size: few; D: .; J: TRBJ2-5; V: TRBV6-5; CDR3: CASSYYGWGAPSQETQYF; DNA: TGTGCCAGCAGTTACTATGGATGGGGAGCGCCCAGCCAAGAGACCCAGTACTTC
size: few; D: .; J: TRBJ1-4; V: TRBV12-3/TRBV12-4; CDR3: CASSLAPGSNEKRFF; DNA: TGTGCCAGCAGTTTAGCCCCGGGGAGTAATGAAAAACGGTTTTTT
size: .; D: .; J: TRBJ2-7; V: TRBV7-9; CDR3: CASSAQGVKYF; DNA: TGTGCCAGCAGCGCACAGGGTGTTAAGTACTTC
size: .; D: .; J: TRBJ1-1; V: TRBV5-1; CDR3: CASSLDLAGAEAFF; DNA: TGCGCCAGCAGCTTGGACCTAGCAGGGGCTGAAGCTTTCTTT
size: few; D: .; J: TRBJ1-5; V: TRBV6-1; CDR3: CASSGISFEHF; DNA: TGTGCCAGCAGTGGGATCAGCTTCGAGCATTTT
size: .; D: TRBD2; J: TRBJ2-7; V: TRBV10-3; CDR3: CAINLAGAGEQYF; DNA: TGTGCCATCAATCTGGCGGGAGCTGGCGAGCAGTACTTC
size: .; D: .; J: TRBJ2-4; V: TRBV11-3; CDR3: CASSSLNRWKGQNIQYF; DNA: TGTGCCAGCAGCTCATTGAATAGGTGGAAGGGCCAAAACATTCAGTACTTC
size: .; D: .; J: TRBJ1-6; V: TRBV27; CDR3: CASSLSPQGSPLHF; DNA: TGTGCCAGCAGTTTATCCCCTCAGGGGTCACCCCTCCACTTT
size: .; D: .; J: TRBJ2-1; V: TRBV3-1; CDR3: CASSQDAQGFNEQFF; DNA: TGTGCCAGCAGCCAAGATGCACAGGGATTCAATGAGCAGTTCTTC
size: .; D: TRBD2; J: TRBJ2-1; V: TRBV6-6; CDR3: CASSYSPLAGDNEQFF; DNA: TGTGCCAGCAGTTACTCCCCTCTAGCGGGGGACAATGAGCAGTTCTTC
size: .; D: TRBD2; J: TRBJ2-3; V: TRBV6-2/TRBV6-3; CDR3: CASSYIGNGRGTDTQYF; DNA: TGTGCCAGCAGTTACATAGGGAACGGGAGGGGCACAGATACGCAGTATTTT
size: few; D: .; J: TRBJ2-7; V: TRBV27; CDR3: CASRRRESSYEQYF; DNA: TGTGCCAGCAGACGGAGGGAGTCGTCCTACGAGCAGTACTTC
size: .; D: .; J: TRBJ2-3; V: TRBV30; CDR3: CAWSVRGAIRSSTDTQYF; DNA: TGTGCCTGGAGTGTAAGGGGGGCCATTAGGAGTAGCACAGATACGCAGTATTTT